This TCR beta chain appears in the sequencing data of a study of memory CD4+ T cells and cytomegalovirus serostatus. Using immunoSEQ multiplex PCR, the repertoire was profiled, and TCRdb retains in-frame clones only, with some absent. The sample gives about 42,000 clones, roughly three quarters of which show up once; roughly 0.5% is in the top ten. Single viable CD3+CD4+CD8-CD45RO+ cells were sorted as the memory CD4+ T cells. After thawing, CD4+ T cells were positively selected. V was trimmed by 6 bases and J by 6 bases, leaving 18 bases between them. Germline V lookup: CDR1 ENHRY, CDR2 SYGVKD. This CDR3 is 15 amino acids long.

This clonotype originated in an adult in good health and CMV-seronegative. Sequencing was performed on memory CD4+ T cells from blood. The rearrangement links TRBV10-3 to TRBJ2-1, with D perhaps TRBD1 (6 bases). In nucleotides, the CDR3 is TGTGCCATCAGGGGTCAGGGGCCCCCAGGCAATGAGCAGTTCTTC. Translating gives CAIRGQGPPGNEQFF.